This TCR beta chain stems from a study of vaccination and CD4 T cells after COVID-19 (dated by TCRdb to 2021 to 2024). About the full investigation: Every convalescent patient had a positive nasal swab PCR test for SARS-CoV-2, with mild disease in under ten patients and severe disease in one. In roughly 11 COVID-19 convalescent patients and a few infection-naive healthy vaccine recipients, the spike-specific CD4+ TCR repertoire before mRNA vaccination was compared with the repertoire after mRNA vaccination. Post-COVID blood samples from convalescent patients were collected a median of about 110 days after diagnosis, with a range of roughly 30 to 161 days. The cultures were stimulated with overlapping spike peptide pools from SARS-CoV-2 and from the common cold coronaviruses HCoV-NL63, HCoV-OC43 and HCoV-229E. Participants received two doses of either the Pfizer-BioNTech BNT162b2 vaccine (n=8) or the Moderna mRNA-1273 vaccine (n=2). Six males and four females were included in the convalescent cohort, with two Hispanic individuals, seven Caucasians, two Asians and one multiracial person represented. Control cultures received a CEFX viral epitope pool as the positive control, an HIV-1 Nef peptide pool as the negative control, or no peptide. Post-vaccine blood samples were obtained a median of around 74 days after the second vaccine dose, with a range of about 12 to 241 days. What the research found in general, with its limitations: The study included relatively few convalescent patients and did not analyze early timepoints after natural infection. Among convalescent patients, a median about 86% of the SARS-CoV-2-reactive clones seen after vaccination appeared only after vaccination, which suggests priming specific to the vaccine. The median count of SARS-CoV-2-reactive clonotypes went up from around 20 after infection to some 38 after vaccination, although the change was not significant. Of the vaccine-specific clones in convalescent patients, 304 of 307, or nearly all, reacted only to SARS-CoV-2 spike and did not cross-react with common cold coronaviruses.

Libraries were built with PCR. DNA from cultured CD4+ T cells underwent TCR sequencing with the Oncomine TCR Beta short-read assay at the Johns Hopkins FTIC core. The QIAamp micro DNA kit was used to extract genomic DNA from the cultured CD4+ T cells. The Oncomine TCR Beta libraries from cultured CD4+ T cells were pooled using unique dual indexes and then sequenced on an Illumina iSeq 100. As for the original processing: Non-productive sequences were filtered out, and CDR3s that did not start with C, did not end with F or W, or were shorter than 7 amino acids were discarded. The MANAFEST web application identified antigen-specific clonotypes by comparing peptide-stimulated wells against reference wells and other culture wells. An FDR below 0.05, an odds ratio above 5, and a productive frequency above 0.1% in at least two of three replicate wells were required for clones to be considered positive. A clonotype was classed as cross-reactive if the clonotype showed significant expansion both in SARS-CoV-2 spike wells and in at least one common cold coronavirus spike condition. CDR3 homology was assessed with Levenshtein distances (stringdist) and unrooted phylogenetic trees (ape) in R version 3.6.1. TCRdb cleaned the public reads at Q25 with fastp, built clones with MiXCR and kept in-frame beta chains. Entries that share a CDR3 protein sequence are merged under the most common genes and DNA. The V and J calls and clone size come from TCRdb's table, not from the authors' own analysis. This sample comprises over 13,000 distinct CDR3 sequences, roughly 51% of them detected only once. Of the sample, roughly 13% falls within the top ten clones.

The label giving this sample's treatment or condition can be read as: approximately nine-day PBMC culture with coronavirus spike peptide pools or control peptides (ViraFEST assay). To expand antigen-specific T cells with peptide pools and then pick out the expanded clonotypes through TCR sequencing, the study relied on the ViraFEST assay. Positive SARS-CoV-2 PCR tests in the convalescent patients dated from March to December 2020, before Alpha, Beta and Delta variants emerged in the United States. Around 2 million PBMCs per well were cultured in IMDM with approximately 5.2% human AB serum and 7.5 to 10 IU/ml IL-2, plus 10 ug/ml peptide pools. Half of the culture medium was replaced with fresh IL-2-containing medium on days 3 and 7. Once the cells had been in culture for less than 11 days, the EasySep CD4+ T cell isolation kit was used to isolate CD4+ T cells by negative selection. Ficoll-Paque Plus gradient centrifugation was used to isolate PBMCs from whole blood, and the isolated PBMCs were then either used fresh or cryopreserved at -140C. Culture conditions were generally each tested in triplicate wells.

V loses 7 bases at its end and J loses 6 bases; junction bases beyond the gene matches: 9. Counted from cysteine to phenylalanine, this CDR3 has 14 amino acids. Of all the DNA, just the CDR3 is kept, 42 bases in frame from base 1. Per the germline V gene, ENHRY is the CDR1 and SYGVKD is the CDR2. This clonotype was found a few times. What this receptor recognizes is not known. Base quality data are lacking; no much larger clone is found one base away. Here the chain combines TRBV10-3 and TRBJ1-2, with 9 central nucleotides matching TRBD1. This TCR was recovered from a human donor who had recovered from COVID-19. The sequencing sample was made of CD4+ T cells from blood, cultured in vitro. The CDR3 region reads CAITTGQGVDGYTF. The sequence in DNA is TGTGCCATCACCACGGGACAGGGAGTGGATGGCTACACCTTC.